Following are 5 T cell receptor beta chains from one sample sequenced in a study of T cells in Graves' hyperthyroidism and ophthalmopathy. What was amplified from RNA transcripts were TCR beta CDR3 regions. The TCR CDR3 first-round RT-PCR relied on the HTBI primer set. Using its own MiXCR run on the multiplex PCR reads, TCRdb lists one record per CDR3 protein. This table holds about 640,000 distinct CDR3 sequences, around 13% found once. Sequences were obtained from blood. These receptors originate from a woman aged 45-65 years with Graves' ophthalmopathy.

This clonotype was counted a few times. The chain couples TRBV5-1 to TRBJ2-2; possibly TRBD1 for D (5 bases). The V end was cut by 2 bases, the J end by 0 bases, with 8 bases between. There are 15 residues in the CDR3. The germline V gene has CDR1 SGHRS and CDR2 YFSETQ. Here the CDR3 reads CASSFLQANTGELFF. The CDR3 bases are TGCGCCAGCAGCTTTCTACAGGCGAACACCGGGGAGCTGTTTTTT.

This chain joins TRBV5-6 and TRBJ1-3, with D unclear. CDR1 SGHDT and CDR2 YYEEEE come from the germline V gene. The CDR3 contains 16 residues. Trimming removed 0 bases from V and 3 bases from J, with 13 bases in between. CDR3 nucleotides: TGTGCCAGCAGCTTGGTGAGGGAACTCGGTGGAAACACCATATATTTT. Its translation: CASSLVRELGGNTIYF.

This clonotype was detected only a few times. This chain links TRBV9 with TRBJ2-2; D is possibly TRBD1 (5 bases). Germline CDR1 and CDR2: SGDLS and YYNGEE. This CDR3 has 16 residues. V was trimmed by 5 bases and J by 4 bases, leaving 18 bases between them. This CDR3 reads CASRDEPGYGTGELFF. The CDR3 DNA reads as TGTGCCAGCAGAGATGAACCAGGGTATGGCACCGGGGAGCTGTTTTTT.

This clonotype was recorded at least ten times. The V call is TRBV10-3, the J call TRBJ2-3, with TRBD2 matching 14 bases. There are 20 residues in the CDR3. Trimming at V came to 0 bases and at J to 2 bases, leaving 10 bases not matched to a gene. Germline lookup yields CDR1 ENHRY and CDR2 SYGVKD. The CDR3 sequence is CAISESGLAGGTVPTDTQYF. CDR3 DNA: TGTGCCATCAGTGAGTCAGGACTAGCGGGAGGAACCGTCCCCACAGATACGCAGTATTTT.

At least ten counts were recorded for this clonotype. The chain recombines TRBV11-2 with TRBJ2-5, with D possibly being TRBD2 (5 bases). Germline V gives CDR1 SGHAT, CDR2 FQNNGV. This CDR3 has 10 residues. The CDR3 DNA sequence: TGTGCTTCGGGATGGGAGACCCAGTACTTC. Its translation: CASGWETQYF.